In its sample, the clone carrying this TCR beta chain was seen once. This sample stems from a study of T cell clones after liver transplantation. Sequencing used immunoSEQ multiplex PCR; TCRdb keeps in-frame clones, though not all of them. The sample lists about 70,000 clones, under 90% occurring once. Germline V gene lookup returns CDR1 MDHEN and CDR2 SYDVKM. The length of the CDR3 is 13 residues. Trimming left V 3 bases short and J 11 bases short, with 16 bases between. This clonotype originated in a human patient who received a liver transplant. Some of these T cells may belong to the graft donor. The V and J genes are TRBV28 and TRBJ1-1; D uncertain. Source: CD4+ T cells from blood, taken 12 months after liver transplant. The CDR3 protein is CASSFVDGPWAFF. The CDR3 DNA is TGTGCCAGCAGTTTTGTAGACGGCCCATGGGCTTTCTTT.